This T cell receptor beta chain was sequenced during a study of blood T cell repertoires in COVID-19. Study in general: Acute and convalescent COVID-19 specimens originated in the United States, Italy and Spain. From T cells, B-cell-depleted T cells, or PBMCs came the material, which was cDNA or gDNA.

As processed by the authors: Amplification from reference gene primers served as the basis for estimated nucleated cell counts. The method was immunoSEQ multiplex PCR; TCRdb's version includes in-frame clones alone and lacks a portion of them. V and J calls and clone size come straight from that table; D and trimming were deduced from the DNA. The repertoire consists of around 230,000 clones, with approximately 80% occurring once and the leading ten covering around 25%. V was clipped by 5 bases and J by 4 bases, with 18 bases between them. There are 15 residues in the CDR3. Germline V gene data show CDR1 as SGDLS and CDR2 as YYNGEE.

This TCR was sampled from a man in his forties or fifties with acute or convalescent COVID-19. The material sequenced was peripheral blood. V and J are TRBV9 and TRBJ1-1; no clear D. In nucleotides, the CDR3 is TGTGCCAGCAGTCCTGACTTGCAGAGAACCACTGAAGCTTTCTTT. Translation gives CASSPDLQRTTEAFF.